The 10 T cell receptor beta chains presented below share a single source sample, sequenced in a study of cytomegalovirus exposure and HLA in healthy donors. TCRdb's table, derived via immunoSEQ multiplex PCR, lists solely in-frame clones and lacks some. The table includes approximately 200,000 clones, around nine tenths detected once. Material: PBMCs. The receptor source for this set is a woman aged 18-35 years in good health and CMV-seronegative.

The chain joins TRBV7-9 to TRBJ1-2; 9 nucleotides line up with TRBD1. Germline V gives CDR1 SEHNR, CDR2 FQNEAQ (reference sequence). V dropped 3 bases and J dropped 3; count of bases not matched to a gene: 14. The CDR3 totals 18 residues. In nucleotides, the CDR3 is TGTGCCAGCAGCTTCTCAGTCCCGGGACAGGGTCGGGACTATGGCTACACCTTC. Its protein is CASSFSVPGQGRDYGYTF.

The gene calls are TRBV30 and TRBJ1-3, with 8 bases matching TRBD1. The CDR3 totals 15 residues. The germline gives CDR1 GTSNPN, CDR2 SVGIG (reference sequence). V gave up 3 bases and J gave up 0 bases; unmatched junction bases: 4. CDR3 nucleotide sequence: TGTGCCTGGAGGTACAGGGGGAGCTCTGGAAACACCATATATTTT. Amino acid sequence: CAWRYRGSSGNTIYF.

The chain has TRBV5-6 and TRBJ2-7, with a tentative D call TRBD1 (6 bases). This CDR3 spans 14 amino acids. V shed 0 bases and J shed 3 bases, with 10 bases lying between them. Germline V lookup: CDR1 SGHDT, CDR2 YYEEEE. CDR3 sequence (DNA): TGTGCCAGCAGCTTGGTTGCGGACAGCTACGAGCAGTACTTC. Its protein is CASSLVADSYEQYF.

J is TRBJ1-1 and V is TRBV29-1, with D perhaps TRBD1 (5 bases). V lost 6 bases to trimming and J lost 2 bases, with 10 bases between them. There are 12 residues in the CDR3. Germline V gives CDR1 SQVTM, CDR2 ANQGSEA. The CDR3 DNA reads as TGCAGCGTGTCGACAGTCAACACTGAAGCTTTCTTT. This gives the protein CSVSTVNTEAFF.

V gene TRBV5-1 combines with J gene TRBJ1-1; TRBD1 might be the D (5 bases). Deletions cut 2 bases from V and 4 bases from J, with 18 bases between. Germline V CDR1 and CDR2: SGHRS, YFSETQ. The CDR3 is made up of 16 amino acids. The CDR3 spells CASSLGRQTRVTEAFF. CDR3 coding DNA: TGCGCCAGCAGCTTAGGCCGACAGACCCGGGTCACTGAAGCTTTCTTT.

This chain uses TRBV5-1 with TRBJ2-7; a weak D match, TRBD1 (6 bases). The CDR3 covers 16 residues. Looked up from germline, CDR1 is SGHRS and CDR2 is YFSETQ. The V end was cut by 3 bases, the J end by 2 bases, with 18 bases between. The CDR3 sequence is CASSSPRDKPTYEQYF. CDR3 in DNA: TGCGCCAGCAGCTCCCCCCGGGACAAACCCACCTACGAGCAGTACTTC.

The V call is TRBV29-1, the J call TRBJ2-7, with D possibly being TRBD1 (6 bases). CDR1 and CDR2 from the germline V gene are SQVTM and ANQGSEA. This CDR3 is 15 amino acids long. Trimming removed 2 bases from V and 3 bases from J, with 17 bases in between. The CDR3: CSVERTDSTGYEQYF. CDR3 nucleotide sequence: TGCAGCGTTGAACGGACAGACTCGACGGGCTACGAGCAGTACTTC.

V and J are TRBV5-1 and TRBJ2-3; TRBD2 agrees at 9 bases. Germline V gene lookup returns CDR1 SGHRS and CDR2 YFSETQ. This CDR3 comprises 16 residues. The ends lost 1 base at V and 3 bases at J; junction bases unmatched: 6. This chain's CDR3 is CASSLPSGRYTDTQYF. DNA of the CDR3: TGCGCCAGCAGCTTGCCCAGCGGGAGGTATACAGATACGCAGTATTTT.

The CDR3 nucleotides read TGTGCCAGCGGCACAGGGGTAAGTTCCTACGAGCAGTACTTC. Translated: CASGTGVSSYEQYF. V usage is TRBV5-5 and J usage is TRBJ2-7; TRBD1 aligns across 7 bases. Trimming at V came to 7 bases and at J to 1 base, leaving 8 bases not matched to a gene. Germline-derived CDR1 and CDR2 are SGHKS and YYEKEE (reference sequence). This CDR3 spans 14 amino acids.

The sample holds a few counts of this clone. The chain joins TRBV2 to TRBJ1-2; D may be TRBD1 (6 bases). Trimming removed 7 bases at V and 4 bases at J, with 13 bases between. Germline-derived CDR1 and CDR2 are SNHLY and FYNNEI. The CDR3 sequence is 13 residues long. CDR3 amino acids: CASIFEDSYGYTF. In DNA, the CDR3 is TGTGCCAGCATTTTTGAGGACAGCTATGGCTACACCTTC.